This T cell receptor beta chain was captured in a study of Graves' ophthalmopathy and Graves' hyperthyroidism. Findings of the study overall: Also, most clonotypes expanded in the thyroid above 0.001 frequency appeared in blood.

In this sample, this clonotype turned up many times. Its antigen is not identified. Exclusion applied to patients with other autoimmune diseases, uncontrolled infections, pregnancy or lactation. This CDR3 is 16 amino acids long. V lost 2 bases and J lost 5; bases outside the gene matches: 10. Germline V lookup: CDR1 SGHTA, CDR2 FQGNSA. Transcripts of RNA were the source for amplifying TCR beta CDR3 regions. Investigators did first-round RT-PCR with HTBI primers, then second-round multiplex PCR. TCRdb redid the calling of the multiplex PCR reads with MiXCR, one entry per CDR3 protein. The repertoire holds about 400,000 distinct CDR3 sequences, approximately 20% seen once, with 1.5% to 2% in the top ten.

The clonotype comes from a woman aged 18-29 years with Graves' ophthalmopathy. The sample comprised peripheral blood. The V and J genes are TRBV7-2 and TRBJ2-5, with 8 bases identical to TRBD2. The DNA of the CDR3 is TGTGCCAGCAGCTTACTAGCGGGTGCCGGGGGGGAGACCCAGTACTTC. It is translated as CASSLLAGAGGETQYF.